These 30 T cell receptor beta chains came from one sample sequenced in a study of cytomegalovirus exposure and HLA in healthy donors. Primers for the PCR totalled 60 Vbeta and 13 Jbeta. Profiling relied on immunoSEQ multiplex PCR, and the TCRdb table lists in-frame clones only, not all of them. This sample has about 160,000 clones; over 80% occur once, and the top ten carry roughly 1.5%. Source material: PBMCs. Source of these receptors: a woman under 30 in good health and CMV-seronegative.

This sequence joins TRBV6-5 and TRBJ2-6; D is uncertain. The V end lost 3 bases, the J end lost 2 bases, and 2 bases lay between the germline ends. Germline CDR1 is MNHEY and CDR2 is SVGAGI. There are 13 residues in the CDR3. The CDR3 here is CASSYTGANVLTF. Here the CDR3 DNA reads TGTGCCAGCAGTTATACTGGGGCCAACGTCCTGACTTTC.

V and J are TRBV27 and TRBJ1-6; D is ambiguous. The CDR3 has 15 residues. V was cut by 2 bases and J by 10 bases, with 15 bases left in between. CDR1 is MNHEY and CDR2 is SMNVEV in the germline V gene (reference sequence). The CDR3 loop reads CASSLDIRRRSPLHF. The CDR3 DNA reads TGTGCCAGCAGTTTAGACATACGGCGGAGGTCACCCCTCCACTTT.

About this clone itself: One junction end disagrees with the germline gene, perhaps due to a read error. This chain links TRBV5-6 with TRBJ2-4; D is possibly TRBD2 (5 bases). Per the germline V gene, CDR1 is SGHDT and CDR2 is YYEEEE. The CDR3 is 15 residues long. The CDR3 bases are TGTGCCAGCAGCTTTGATCGGGGAGCCAAAAACAGTCAGTACTTC. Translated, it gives CASSFDRGAKNSQYF.

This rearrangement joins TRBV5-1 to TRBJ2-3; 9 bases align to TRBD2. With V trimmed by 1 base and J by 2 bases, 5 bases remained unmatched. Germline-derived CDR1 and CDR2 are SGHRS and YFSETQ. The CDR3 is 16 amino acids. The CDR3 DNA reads TGCGCCAGCAGCTTGACCCTAGCGGGATTCACAGATACGCAGTATTTT. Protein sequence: CASSLTLAGFTDTQYF.

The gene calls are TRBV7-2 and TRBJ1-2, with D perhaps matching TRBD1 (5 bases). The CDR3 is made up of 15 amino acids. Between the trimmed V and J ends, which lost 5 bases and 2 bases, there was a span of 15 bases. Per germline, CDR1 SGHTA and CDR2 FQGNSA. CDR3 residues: CASSLGWGGNYGYTF. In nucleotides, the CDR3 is TGTGCCAGCAGCCTCGGGTGGGGGGGAAACTATGGCTACACCTTC.

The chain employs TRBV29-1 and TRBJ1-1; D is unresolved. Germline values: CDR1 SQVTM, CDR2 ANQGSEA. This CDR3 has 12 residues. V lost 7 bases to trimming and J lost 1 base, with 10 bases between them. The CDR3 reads CSAGQQNTEAFF. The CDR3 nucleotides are TGCAGCGCGGGTCAACAGAACACTGAAGCTTTCTTT. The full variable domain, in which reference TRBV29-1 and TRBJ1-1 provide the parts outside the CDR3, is SAVISQKPSRDICQRGTSLTIQCQVDSQVTMMFWYRQQPGQSLTLIATANQGSEATYESGFVIDKFPISRPNLTFSTLTVSNMSPEDSSIYLCSAGQQNTEAFFGQGTRLTVV.

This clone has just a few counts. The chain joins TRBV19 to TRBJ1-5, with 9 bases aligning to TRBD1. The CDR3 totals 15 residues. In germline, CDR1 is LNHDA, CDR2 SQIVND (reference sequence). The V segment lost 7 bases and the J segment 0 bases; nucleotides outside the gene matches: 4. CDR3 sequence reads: CASTDRGYSNQPQHF. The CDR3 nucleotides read TGTGCCAGTACGGACAGGGGTTATAGCAATCAGCCCCAGCATTTT.

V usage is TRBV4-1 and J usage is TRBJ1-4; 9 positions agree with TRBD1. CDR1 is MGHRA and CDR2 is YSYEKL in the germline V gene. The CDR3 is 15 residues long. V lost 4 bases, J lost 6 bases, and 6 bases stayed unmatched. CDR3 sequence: CASSRFRDRDEKLFF. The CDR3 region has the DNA TGCGCCAGCAGCCGATTCCGGGACAGGGATGAAAAACTGTTTTTT.

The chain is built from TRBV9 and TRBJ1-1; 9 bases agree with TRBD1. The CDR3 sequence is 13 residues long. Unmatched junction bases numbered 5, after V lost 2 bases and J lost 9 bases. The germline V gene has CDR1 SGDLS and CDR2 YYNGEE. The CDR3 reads CASSVRQGVQAFF. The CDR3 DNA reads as TGTGCCAGCAGCGTTAGACAGGGGGTCCAAGCTTTCTTT. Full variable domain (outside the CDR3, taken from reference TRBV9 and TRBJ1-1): DSGVTQTPKHLITATGQRVTLRCSPRSGDLSVYWYQQSLDQGLQFLIQYYNGEERAKGNILERFSAQQFPDLHSELNLSSLELGDSALYFCASSVRQGVQAFFGQGTRLTVV.

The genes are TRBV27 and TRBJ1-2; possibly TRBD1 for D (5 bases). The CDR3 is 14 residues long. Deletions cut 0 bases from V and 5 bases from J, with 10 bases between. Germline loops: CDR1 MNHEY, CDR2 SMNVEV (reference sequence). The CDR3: CASSLSPTDYGYTF. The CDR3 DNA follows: TGTGCCAGCAGTTTATCCCCGACAGATTATGGCTACACCTTC.

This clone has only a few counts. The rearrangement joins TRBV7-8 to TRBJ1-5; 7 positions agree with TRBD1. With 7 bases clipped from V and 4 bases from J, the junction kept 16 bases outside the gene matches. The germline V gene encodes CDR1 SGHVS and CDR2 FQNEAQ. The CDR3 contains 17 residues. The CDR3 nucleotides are TGTGCCAGCACAACAGGGGCGGTTTTCCGAGGGAATCAGCCCCAGCATTTT. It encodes CASTTGAVFRGNQPQHF.

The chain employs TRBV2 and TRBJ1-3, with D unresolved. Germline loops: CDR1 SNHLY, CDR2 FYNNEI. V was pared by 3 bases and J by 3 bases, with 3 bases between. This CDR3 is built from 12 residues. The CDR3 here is CASSDSGNTIYF. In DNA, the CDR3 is TGTGCCAGCAGTGACAGTGGAAACACCATATATTTT. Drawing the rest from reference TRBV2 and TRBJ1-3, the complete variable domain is EPEVTQTPSHQVTQMGQEVILRCVPISNHLYFYWYRQILGQKVEFLVSFYNNEISEKSEIFDDQFSVERPDGSNFTLKIRSTKLEDSAMYFCASSDSGNTIYFGEGSWLTVV.

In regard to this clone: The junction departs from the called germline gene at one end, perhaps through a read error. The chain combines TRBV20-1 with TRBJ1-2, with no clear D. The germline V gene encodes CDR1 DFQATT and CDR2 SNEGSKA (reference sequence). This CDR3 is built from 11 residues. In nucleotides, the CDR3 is TGCAGTGGGACCACGACGGGGATCATTGTCTTC. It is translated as CSGTTTGIIVF.

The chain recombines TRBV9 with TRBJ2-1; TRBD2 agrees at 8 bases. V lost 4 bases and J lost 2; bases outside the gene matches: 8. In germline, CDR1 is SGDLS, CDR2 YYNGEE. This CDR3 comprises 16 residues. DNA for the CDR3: TGTGCCAGCAGCCCGGGGGGGCCGTTTACCTACAATGAGCAGTTCTTC. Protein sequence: CASSPGGPFTYNEQFF.

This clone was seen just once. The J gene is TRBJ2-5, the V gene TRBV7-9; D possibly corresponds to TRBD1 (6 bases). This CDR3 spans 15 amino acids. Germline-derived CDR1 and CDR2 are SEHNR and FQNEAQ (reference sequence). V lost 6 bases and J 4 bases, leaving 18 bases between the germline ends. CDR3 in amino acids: CASSNGTLLRETQYF. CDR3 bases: TGTGCCAGCAGTAACGGGACACTTCTAAGAGAGACCCAGTACTTC.

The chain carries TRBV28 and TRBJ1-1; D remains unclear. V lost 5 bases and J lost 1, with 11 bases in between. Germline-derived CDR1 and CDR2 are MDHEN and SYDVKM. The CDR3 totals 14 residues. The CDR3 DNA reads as TGTGCCAGCAGTCACCGTGGCCCGAACACTGAAGCTTTCTTT. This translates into CASSHRGPNTEAFF.

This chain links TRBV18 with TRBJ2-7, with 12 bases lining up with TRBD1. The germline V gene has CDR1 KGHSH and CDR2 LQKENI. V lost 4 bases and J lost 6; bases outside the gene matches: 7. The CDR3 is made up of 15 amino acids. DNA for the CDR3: TGTGCCAGCTCACAATCCGGGACAGGGGGCCGCGAGCAGTACTTC. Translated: CASSQSGTGGREQYF.

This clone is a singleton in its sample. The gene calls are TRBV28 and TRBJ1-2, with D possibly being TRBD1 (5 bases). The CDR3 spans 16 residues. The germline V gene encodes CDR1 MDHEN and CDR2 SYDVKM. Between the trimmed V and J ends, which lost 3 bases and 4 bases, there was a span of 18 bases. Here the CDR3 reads CASSLGGSNPGYGYTF. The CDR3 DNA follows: TGTGCCAGCAGTTTGGGGGGGTCTAACCCCGGCTATGGCTACACCTTC.

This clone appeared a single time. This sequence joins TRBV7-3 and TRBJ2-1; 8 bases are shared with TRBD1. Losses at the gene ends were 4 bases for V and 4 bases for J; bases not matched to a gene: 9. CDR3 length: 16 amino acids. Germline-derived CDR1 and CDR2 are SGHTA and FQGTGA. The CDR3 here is CASSSQGAISYNEQFF. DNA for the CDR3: TGTGCCAGCAGCTCCCAGGGGGCAATATCTTACAATGAGCAGTTCTTC.

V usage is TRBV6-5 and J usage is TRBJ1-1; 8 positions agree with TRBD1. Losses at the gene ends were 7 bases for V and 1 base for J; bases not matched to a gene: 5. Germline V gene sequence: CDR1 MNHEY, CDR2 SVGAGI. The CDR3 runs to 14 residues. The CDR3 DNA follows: TGTGCCAGCACGTCGGGACAGGAGAACACTGAAGCTTTCTTT. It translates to CASTSGQENTEAFF.

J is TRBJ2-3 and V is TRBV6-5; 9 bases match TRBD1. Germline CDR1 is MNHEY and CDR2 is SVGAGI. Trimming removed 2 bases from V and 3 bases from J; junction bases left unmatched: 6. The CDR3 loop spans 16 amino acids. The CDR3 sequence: CASSYTGTGTTDTQYF. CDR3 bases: TGTGCCAGCAGTTACACCGGGACAGGGACGACAGATACGCAGTATTTT.

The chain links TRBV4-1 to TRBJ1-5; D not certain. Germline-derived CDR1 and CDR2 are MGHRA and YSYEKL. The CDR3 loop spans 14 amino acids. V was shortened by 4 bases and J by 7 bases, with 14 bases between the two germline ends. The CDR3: CASSLAPGEQPQHF. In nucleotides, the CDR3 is TGCGCCAGCAGCCTCGCCCCCGGGGAGCAGCCCCAGCATTTT.

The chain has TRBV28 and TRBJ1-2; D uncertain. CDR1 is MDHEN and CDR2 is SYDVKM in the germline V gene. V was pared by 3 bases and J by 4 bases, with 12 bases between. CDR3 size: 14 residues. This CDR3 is CASSFMDWIYGYTF. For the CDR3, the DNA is TGTGCCAGCAGTTTCATGGACTGGATCTATGGCTACACCTTC.

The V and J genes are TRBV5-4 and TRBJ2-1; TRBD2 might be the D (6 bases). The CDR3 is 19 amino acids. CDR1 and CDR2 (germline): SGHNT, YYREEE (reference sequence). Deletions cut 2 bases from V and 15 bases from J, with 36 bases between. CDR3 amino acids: CASSFTPWDSEGEMVRGFF. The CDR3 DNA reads TGTGCCAGCAGCTTTACCCCCTGGGACTCGGAAGGAGAAATGGTGAGGGGGTTCTTC. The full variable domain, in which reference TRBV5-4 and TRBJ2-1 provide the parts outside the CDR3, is ETGVTQSPTHLIKTRGQQVTLRCSSQSGHNTVSWYQQALGQGPQFIFQYYREEENGRGNFPPRFSGLQFPNYSSELNVNALELDDSALYLCASSFTPWDSEGEMVRGFFGPGTRLTVL.

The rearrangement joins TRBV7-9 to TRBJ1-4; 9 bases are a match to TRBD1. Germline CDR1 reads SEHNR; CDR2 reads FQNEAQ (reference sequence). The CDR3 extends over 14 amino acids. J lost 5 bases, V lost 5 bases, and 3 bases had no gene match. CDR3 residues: CASSPGTGNEKLFF. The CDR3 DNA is TGTGCCAGCAGCCCCGGGACAGGGAATGAAAAACTGTTTTTT.

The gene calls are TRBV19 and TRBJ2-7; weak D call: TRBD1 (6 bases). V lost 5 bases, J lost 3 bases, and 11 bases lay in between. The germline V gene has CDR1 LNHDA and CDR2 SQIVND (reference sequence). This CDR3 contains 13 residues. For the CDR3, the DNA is TGTGCCAGTAGTTCCTTGGACAGCTACGAGCAGTACTTC. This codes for CASSSLDSYEQYF.

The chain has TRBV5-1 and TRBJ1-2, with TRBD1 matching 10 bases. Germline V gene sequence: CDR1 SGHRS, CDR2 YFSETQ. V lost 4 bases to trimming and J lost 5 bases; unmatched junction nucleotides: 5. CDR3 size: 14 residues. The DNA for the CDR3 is TGCGCCAGCAGCAGGGGACAGGGGAATTATGGCTACACCTTC. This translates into CASSRGQGNYGYTF.

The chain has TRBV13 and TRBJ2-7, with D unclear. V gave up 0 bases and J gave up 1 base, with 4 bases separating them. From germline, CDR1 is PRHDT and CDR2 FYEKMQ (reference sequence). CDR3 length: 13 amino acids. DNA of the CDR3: TGTGCCAGCAGCTTAGGACTGTCCTACGAGCAGTACTTC. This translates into CASSLGLSYEQYF. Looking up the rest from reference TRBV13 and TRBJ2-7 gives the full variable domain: AAGVIQSPRHLIKEKRETATLKCYPIPRHDTVYWYQQGPGQDPQFLISFYEKMQSDKGSIPDRFSAQQFSDYHSELNMSSLELGDSALYFCASSLGLSYEQYFGPGTRLTVT.

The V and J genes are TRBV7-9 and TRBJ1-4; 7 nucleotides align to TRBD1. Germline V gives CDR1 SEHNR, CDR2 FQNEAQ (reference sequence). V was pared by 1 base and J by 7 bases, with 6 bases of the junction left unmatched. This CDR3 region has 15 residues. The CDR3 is CASSLDRGPSEKLFF. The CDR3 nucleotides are TGTGCCAGCAGCTTAGATAGGGGGCCATCTGAAAAACTGTTTTTT.

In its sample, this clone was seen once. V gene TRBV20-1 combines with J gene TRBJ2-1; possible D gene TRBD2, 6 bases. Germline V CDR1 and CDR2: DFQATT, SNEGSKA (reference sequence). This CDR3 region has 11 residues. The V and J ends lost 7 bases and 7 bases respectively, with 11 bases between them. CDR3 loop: CSVPSGNEQFF. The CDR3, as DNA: TGCAGTGTTCCAAGCGGGAATGAGCAGTTCTTC.